This passage covers 6 T cell receptor beta chains from one sample sequenced in a study of T cell changes during pregnancy in multiple sclerosis. Clones were sequenced by immunoSEQ multiplex PCR, and TCRdb holds only the in-frame ones, with some missing. The sample has under 70,000 clones, over 90% seen once. The sample was CD4+ T cells from peripheral blood mononuclear cells, taken after pregnancy. Source of these receptors: a female donor with multiple sclerosis, enrolled in a pregnancy study.

The chain recombines TRBV29-1 with TRBJ2-3; TRBD2 agrees at 12 bases. The V segment lost 8 bases and the J segment 0 bases; nucleotides outside the gene matches: 6. The germline gives CDR1 SQVTM, CDR2 ANQGSEA. This CDR3 comprises 15 residues. The CDR3, as DNA: TGCAGCTCGAGACTAGCGGGAGAGAGCACAGATACGCAGTATTTT. Protein product: CSSRLAGESTDTQYF.

This chain links TRBV6-5 with TRBJ1-4, with 7 bases matching TRBD1. The CDR3 covers 16 residues. Unmatched junction bases numbered 9, after V lost 0 bases and J lost 8 bases. The germline gives CDR1 MNHEY, CDR2 SVGAGI. The CDR3 region has the DNA TGTGCCAGCAGTTACTCACCGGCCAGGGGGTGGGAAAAACTGTTTTTT. This sequence encodes CASSYSPARGWEKLFF.

V usage is TRBV7-8 and J usage is TRBJ1-1; weak D call: TRBD1 (6 bases). Germline-derived CDR1 and CDR2 are SGHVS and FQNEAQ. The CDR3 runs 13 residues. Deletions cut 3 bases from V and 4 bases from J, with 9 bases between. In nucleotides, the CDR3 is TGTGCCAGCAGCTTTTCGACAGGCACTGAAGCTTTCTTT. Its translation is CASSFSTGTEAFF.

The V and J genes are TRBV4-1 and TRBJ1-2; D uncertain. Germline values: CDR1 MGHRA, CDR2 YSYEKL. The CDR3 is 14 amino acids. The V end was cut by 0 bases, the J end by 4 bases, with 9 bases between. The CDR3 loop is CASSQDPTAYGYTF. As DNA, the CDR3 is TGCGCCAGCAGCCAAGATCCGACTGCCTATGGCTACACCTTC.

The rearrangement links TRBV29-1 to TRBJ2-5; 9 bases are shared with TRBD2. CDR1 is SQVTM and CDR2 is ANQGSEA in the germline V gene. The V gene end was trimmed by 4 bases and the J gene end by 2 bases; junction bases not matched to a gene: 11. CDR3 length equals 16 residues. The CDR3 spells CSVGRRLAGTQETQYF. In DNA, the CDR3 is TGCAGCGTTGGTAGGCGGCTAGCGGGAACACAAGAGACCCAGTACTTC. Full variable domain (rest looked up from reference TRBV29-1 and TRBJ2-5): SAVISQKPSRDICQRGTSLTIQCQVDSQVTMMFWYRQQPGQSLTLIATANQGSEATYESGFVIDKFPISRPNLTFSTLTVSNMSPEDSSIYLCSVGRRLAGTQETQYFGPGTRLLVL.

V is TRBV30 and J is TRBJ1-4, with a weak D call TRBD1 (5 bases). The V and J ends lost 0 bases and 8 bases respectively, with 10 bases between them. Germline V gene lookup returns CDR1 GTSNPN and CDR2 SVGIG (reference sequence). CDR3 length: 13 residues. The CDR3 sequence is CAWSVLGGEKLFF. The CDR3 nucleotides read TGTGCCTGGAGTGTACTGGGGGGGGAAAAACTGTTTTTT.